This is a list of T cell receptor beta chains from one sample in a study of cytomegalovirus exposure and HLA in healthy donors. The method was immunoSEQ multiplex PCR; TCRdb's version includes in-frame clones alone and lacks a portion of them. The profile shows roughly 110,000 clones, approximately 80% of them singletons. What was sequenced was PBMCs. All receptors come from a man in his forties in good health and CMV-seropositive. CDR3s leave out the opening cysteine and the closing phenylalanine or tryptophan. The order of the fields is V gene, CDR3 protein.

>TRBV7-3
ASSLGQEQF
>TRBV9
ASSEGGAFTGELF
>TRBV5-1
ASSPGMEQY
>TRBV6-4
ASSDTDLGGSSETQY
>TRBV2
ASSGRSSENIQY
>TRBV6-6
ASSFSGTGGLPLH
>TRBV4-1
ASSPGQAFYGYT
>TRBV6-5
ASSSAGGGFSNEQF
>TRBV27
ASRQISGNTIY
>TRBV9
ASSVTWLYNSPLH
>TRBV20-1
SASKLSGYT
>TRBV5-6
ASGQGLEQF
>TRBV7-2
ASSLVSGQGDVT
>TRBV2
ARGTSNGSGNTIY
>TRBV4-2
ASSQETGGNLGYT